This TCR beta chain was obtained from a study of blood T cells in healthy people across ages. Findings and limits, study-wide: A strong correlation was found between TCR beta diversity and the percentage of naive T cells. With age, beta diversity per million T cells declined roughly linearly, significantly by 30 to 50.

For the second PCR, which ran for roughly 6 to 12 cycles, a sample-barcoded 5' primer and a J-beta primer mix were used. One entry per CDR3 protein results from TCRdb running MiXCR on the 5' RACE reads. This table has some 710,000 distinct CDR3 sequences, around 45% appearing once. This CDR3 region has 15 residues. CDR1 and CDR2 from the germline V gene are MNHEY and SVGAGI. To note about this clonotype: Its antigen is not identified.

Each donor was a healthy Caucasian individual from Russia, aged about 6 to 90. The chain couples TRBV6-5 to TRBJ2-7; 8 nucleotides align to TRBD2. The J call may be in error: the DNA end matches TRBJ2-5 better. Sequenced: blood. This receptor was obtained from a man at least 80 years old in good health. This CDR3 reads CASSSPAGGTETQYF. As DNA, the CDR3 is TGTGCCAGCAGTTCCCCCGCGGGAGGCACGGAGACCCAGTACTTC.